The T cell receptor (beta chain) under discussion was sequenced for a study of blood T cell repertoires in COVID-19. With V trimmed by 5 bases and J by 4 bases, 4 bases remained unmatched. Germline CDR1 and CDR2: SGHNT and YENEEA. This CDR3 comprises 14 residues. Sequencing was performed with immunoSEQ multiplex PCR; in TCRdb, only in-frame clones are kept and a portion is missing. Of about 270,000 clones listed, 85% to 90% are singletons. Sequencing used PBMCs or T cells enriched from blood (not recorded which). The rearrangement uses TRBV11-3 and TRBJ2-3; 9 positions agree with TRBD2. The clonotype comes from a woman in her thirties with acute COVID-19. The CDR3 sequence: CASSRTSASDTQYF. The CDR3, as DNA: TGTGCCAGCAGCAGGACTAGCGCTTCAGATACGCAGTATTTT.